A selection of T cell receptor beta chains follows, all from one sample in a study of T cells in Graves' hyperthyroidism and ophthalmopathy. TCRdb ran MiXCR on the multiplex PCR reads and lists one entry per CDR3 protein. The sample shows roughly 500,000 distinct CDR3 sequences, roughly 24% of them seen only once. The sample taken for sequencing was blood. Receptors originate from a woman aged 25 to 39 with Graves' ophthalmopathy. CDR3s include the opening cysteine and the closing phenylalanine or tryptophan. A D gene is named only where the DNA matches it firmly. Expanded clones get a size class; other rows say once, few or many, or leave the size out.

>TRBV6-1|few|TRBD1|19|TRBJ1-5
TGTGCCAGCAGTGAGGGGGGACAGGGAACTCAGAGGCCAAATCAGCCCCAGCATTTT
CASSEGGQGTQRPNQPQHF
>TRBV7-2|-|-|14|TRBJ2-7
TGCGCCAGCAGCCAAGGGGCCCGGGGGAACGAGCAGTACTTC
CASSQGARGNEQYF
>TRBV6-2/TRBV6-3|many|TRBD1|14|TRBJ2-7
TGTGCCAGCAGCCGCCGGGACAGTTCCTACGAGCAGTACTTC
CASSRRDSSYEQYF
>TRBV28|-|TRBD2|15|TRBJ2-7
TGTGCCAGCAGTTTTTCCGGCGGGAGGGCCCACGAGCAGTACTTC
CASSFSGGRAHEQYF
>TRBV7-3|once|-|14|TRBJ2-7
TGTGCCAGCAGTTTAAAAGGGATCAAGGACGAGCAGTACTTC
CASSLKGIKDEQYF
>TRBV2|many|-|15|TRBJ1-1
TGTGCCGGATCCCTGAACGGAGGGAGGAACACTGAAGCTTTCTTT
CAGSLNGGRNTEAFF
>TRBV5-1|many|-|14|TRBJ2-7
TGCGCCAGCAGCTTGCGGGATCCTTCCTACGAGCAGTACTTC
CASSLRDPSYEQYF
>TRBV20-1|many|-|15|TRBJ1-5
TGCAGTGCTAGAATTCAGGGTGGGAGCAATCAGCCCCAGCATTTT
CSARIQGGSNQPQHF
>TRBV20-1|many|TRBD1|13|TRBJ1-2
TGCAGTGCTAGCCAGGGGGTAAACTATGGCTACACCTTC
CSASQGVNYGYTF
>TRBV6-1|-|TRBD1|17|TRBJ1-2
TGTGCCAGCAGTAACGCTGACAGGGGAGATTGGGTGGCTGGCTACACCTTC
CASSNADRGDWVAGYTF
>TRBV12-3/TRBV12-4|many|-|14|TRBJ2-5
TGTGCCAGCAGTGTCACAGGGTATGCAAAGACCCAGTACTTC
CASSVTGYAKTQYF
>TRBV6-1|-|-|10|TRBJ1-2
TGTGCCAGCAGTGAACCTGGCTACACCTTC
CASSEPGYTF
>TRBV29-1|many|-|13|TRBJ1-3
TGCAGCGTATCCGAGGGATCTGGAAACACCATATATTTT
CSVSEGSGNTIYF
>TRBV7-9|many|-|12|TRBJ2-5
TGTGCCAGCAGCGCAACCAGGGAGACCCAGTACTTC
CASSATRETQYF
>TRBV18|many|-|16|TRBJ1-1
TGTGCCAGCTCAAGCTTAGCCCCAGGGGCGGACACTGAAGCTTTCTTT
CASSSLAPGADTEAFF
>TRBV20-1|few|-|14|TRBJ1-3
TGCAGTGCTGAATTCCAGGGCCGCGGAAACACCATATATTTT
CSAEFQGRGNTIYF
>TRBV6-4|few|-|12|TRBJ2-2
TGTGCCAGCACCCTGGACCGCGGGGAGCTGTTTTTT
CASTLDRGELFF
>TRBV12-3/TRBV12-4|many|-|13|TRBJ1-2
TGTGCCAGCACCCCGCGGTCGGGGGACGGCTACACCTTC
CASTPRSGDGYTF
>TRBV27|-|-|12|TRBJ1-2
TGTGCCAGCAGTGGCGGGGACAATGGCTACACCTTC
CASSGGDNGYTF
>TRBV6-1|-|-|13|TRBJ1-5
TGTGCCAGCACCACGGGGGAGAATCAGCCCCAGCATTTT
CASTTGENQPQHF